The TCR beta chain described here comes from a study of naive and memory T cell subsets. Findings and limits, study-wide: Diversity fell and Gini index rose from naive through CM, EM, EMRA. A few larger clonotypes appeared in naive repertoires, especially CD8, possibly memory cells re-expressing CD45RA. Activation and differentiation may alter RNA-based TCR counts.

As regards this clonotype: Its antigen is unknown.

Two oligonucleotides, mixed equimolar, formed the beta constant-region primer covering TRBC1 and TRBC2. Ligated cDNA was amplified by four rounds of PCR with nested alpha and beta constant-region primers and SP2. An oligonucleotide with the SP2 primer and a 12-nucleotide UMI was ligated to the cDNA 3' end. From the UMI-ligation and nested PCR reads, TCRdb called clonotypes with MiXCR, one entry per CDR3 protein. The table includes about 99,000 distinct CDR3 sequences, approximately 15% detected once. Cells stained for CD3, CD4, CD8, CD45RA, CD27 and viability were sorted into four CD45RA/CD27 subsets. The origin of this receptor is a human donor in good health. The sample comprised naive CD8+ T cells from blood.

CDR3 nucleotides: TGTGCCAGCTCACCACTAGCGGGGTGGAACAATGAGCAGTTCTTC. Protein: CASSPLAGWNNEQFF. The chain has TRBV18 and TRBJ2-1; 8 bases match TRBD2. CDR1 KGHSH and CDR2 LQKENI come from the germline V gene. CDR3 size: 15 residues. J was trimmed by 5 bases and V by 1 base; bases with no gene match: 4.